This T cell receptor (beta chain) was identified during a study of human T cells and chemical hapten exposure. About the research overall: The variation in per-sample TCR yields arose mainly from small differences in pooled library volumes.

Unique molecular identifiers were affixed to discrete cDNA molecules within the library. The authors' processing: With a range of about 20,000 to 750,000, the median per sample was 95,638 TCRs. TCRdb used MiXCR to reprocess the RACE reads, holding one entry per CDR3 protein. TCRdb, not the authors, supplied the V and J calls. The sample gives some 90,000 distinct CDR3 sequences, roughly 8% of which show up once; 2.5% to 3% is in the top ten. Study-wide results and caveats: TCRs whose frequency exceeded 1 in 1000 remained the same following DPC sensitization.

Germline V gene data show CDR1 as MNHNY and CDR2 as SVGAGI (reference sequence). The CDR3 runs 15 residues. V was trimmed by 9 bases and J by 0 bases, leaving 15 bases between them. Points on this clonotype: Its matching antigen is unknown.

Noted time point: healthy volunteer bleed at 2 weeks. It was unfractionated whole blood from which total RNA was extracted. The chain uses TRBV6-6 and TRBJ1-3, with D perhaps matching TRBD1 (6 bases). The receptor's source is a female donor in good health. Some clones in this sample may be carry-over from other donors' samples. The sample comprised whole blood. The chain's CDR3 is CASARDTFSGNTIYF. Written as DNA, the CDR3 is TGTGCCAGTGCACGGGACACCTTCTCTGGAAACACCATATATTTT.